This TCR beta chain was retrieved from a study of T cell repertoires in breast cancer. About the study: ER+/PR+ status applied to most of the 20 to 25 tumors. Healthy controls: nine donors. Samples averaged roughly 500,000 sequences and roughly 9.3 reads per cell.

This clonotype was found a few times. The germline CDR1 and CDR2 sequences are SQVTM and ANQGSEA. There are 13 residues in the CDR3. V was shortened by 7 bases and J by 0 bases, with 10 bases between the two germline ends. Paired alpha-beta TCRs of CD8+ T cells were analyzed by expanded emulsion RT-PCR. Unpaired genes were suppressed by blocking oligonucleotides during a second nested PCR. In TCRdb, the emulsion pairing reads were re-called with MiXCR into one record per CDR3 protein. The table has tens of thousands of distinct CDR3 sequences, 45% seen once; the top ten hold 55% to 75%. Sequencing used CD8+ T cells. This sequence was found in a pool of human donors with breast cancer or a healthy control (not recorded which). This chain connects TRBV29-1 to TRBJ2-1; D may be TRBD2 (5 bases). The CDR3 DNA reads as TGCAGCGCCCGAGAGGGCTCCTACAATGAGCAGTTCTTC. The encoded protein is CSAREGSYNEQFF.